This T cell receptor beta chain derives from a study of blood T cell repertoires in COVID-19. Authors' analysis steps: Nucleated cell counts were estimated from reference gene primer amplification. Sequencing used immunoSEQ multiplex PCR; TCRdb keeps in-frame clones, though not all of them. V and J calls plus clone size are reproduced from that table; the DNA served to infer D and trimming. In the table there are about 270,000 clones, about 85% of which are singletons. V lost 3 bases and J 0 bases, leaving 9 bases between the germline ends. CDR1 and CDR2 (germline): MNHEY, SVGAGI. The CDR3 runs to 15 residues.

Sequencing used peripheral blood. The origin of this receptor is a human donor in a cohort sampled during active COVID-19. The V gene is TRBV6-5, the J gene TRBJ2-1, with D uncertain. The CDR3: CASSYPLGSYNEQFF. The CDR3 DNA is TGTGCCAGCAGTTATCCCCTAGGCTCCTACAATGAGCAGTTCTTC.